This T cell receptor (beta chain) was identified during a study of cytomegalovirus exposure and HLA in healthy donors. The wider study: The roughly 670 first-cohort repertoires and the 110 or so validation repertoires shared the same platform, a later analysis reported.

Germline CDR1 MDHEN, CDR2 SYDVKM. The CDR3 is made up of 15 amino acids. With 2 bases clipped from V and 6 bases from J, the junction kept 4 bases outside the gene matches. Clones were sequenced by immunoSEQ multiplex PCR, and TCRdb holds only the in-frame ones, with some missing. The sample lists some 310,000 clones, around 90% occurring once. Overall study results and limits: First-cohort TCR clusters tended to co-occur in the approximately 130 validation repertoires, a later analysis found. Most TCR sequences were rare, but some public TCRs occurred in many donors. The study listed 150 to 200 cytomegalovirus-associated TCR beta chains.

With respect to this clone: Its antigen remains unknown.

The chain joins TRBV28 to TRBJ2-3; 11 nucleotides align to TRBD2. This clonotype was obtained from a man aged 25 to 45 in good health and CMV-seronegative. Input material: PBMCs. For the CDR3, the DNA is TGTGCCAGCAGTTTAGTAGCGGGGGGGCTGGATACGCAGTATTTT. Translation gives CASSLVAGGLDTQYF. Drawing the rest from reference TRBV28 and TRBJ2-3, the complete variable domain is DVKVTQSSRYLVKRTGEKVFLECVQDMDHENMFWYRQDPGLGLRLIYFSYDVKMKEKGDIPEGYSVSREKKERFSLILESASTNQTSMYLCASSLVAGGLDTQYFGPGTRLTVL.